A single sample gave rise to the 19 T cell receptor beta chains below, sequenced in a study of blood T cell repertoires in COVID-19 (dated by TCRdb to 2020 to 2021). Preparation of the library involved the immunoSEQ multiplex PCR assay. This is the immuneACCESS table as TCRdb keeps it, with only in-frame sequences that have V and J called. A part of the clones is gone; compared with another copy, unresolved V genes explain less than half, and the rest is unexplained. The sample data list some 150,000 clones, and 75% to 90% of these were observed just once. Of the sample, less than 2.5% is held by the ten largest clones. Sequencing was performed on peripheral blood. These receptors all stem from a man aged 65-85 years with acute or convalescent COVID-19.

The CDR3 reads CASSLVWGTGNQPQHF. The CDR3 coding sequence is TGTGCCAGCAGTTTGGTCTGGGGGACAGGCAATCAGCCCCAGCATTTT. V usage is TRBV28 and J usage is TRBJ1-5; 7 positions match TRBD1. In germline, CDR1 is MDHEN, CDR2 SYDVKM. The length of the CDR3 is 16 residues. With V trimmed by 3 bases and J by 2 bases, 7 bases remained unmatched.

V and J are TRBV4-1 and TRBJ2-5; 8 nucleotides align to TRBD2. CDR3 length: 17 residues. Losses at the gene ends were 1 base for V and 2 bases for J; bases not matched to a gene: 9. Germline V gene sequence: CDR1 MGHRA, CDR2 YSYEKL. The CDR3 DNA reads TGCGCCAGCAGCCAAGCCCCTCGGGGGGGCCCACAAGAGACCCAGTACTTC. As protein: CASSQAPRGGPQETQYF.

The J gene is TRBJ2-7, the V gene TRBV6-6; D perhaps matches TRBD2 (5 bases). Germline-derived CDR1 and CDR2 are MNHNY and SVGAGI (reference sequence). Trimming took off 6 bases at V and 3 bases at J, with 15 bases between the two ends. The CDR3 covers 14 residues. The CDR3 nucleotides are TGTGCCAGCAGCGGAGGCGGTCGCCTCTACGAGCAGTACTTC. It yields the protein CASSGGGRLYEQYF.

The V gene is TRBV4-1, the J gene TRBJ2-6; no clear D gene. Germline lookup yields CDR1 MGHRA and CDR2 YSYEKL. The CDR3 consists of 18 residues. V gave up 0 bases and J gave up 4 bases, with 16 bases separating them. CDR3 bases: TGCGCCAGCAGCCAAGAAGGCCAGACTCGATTGGGGGCCAACGTCCTGACTTTC. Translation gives CASSQEGQTRLGANVLTF.

This chain's CDR3 is CASSTTGANEQFF. The CDR3 DNA is TGTGCCAGCAGCACGACAGGGGCCAATGAGCAGTTCTTC. J is TRBJ2-1 and V is TRBV7-9, with 8 bases matching TRBD1. V gave up 5 bases and J gave up 6 bases; unmatched junction bases: 3. CDR1 is SEHNR and CDR2 is FQNEAQ in the germline V gene (reference sequence). The CDR3 consists of 13 residues.

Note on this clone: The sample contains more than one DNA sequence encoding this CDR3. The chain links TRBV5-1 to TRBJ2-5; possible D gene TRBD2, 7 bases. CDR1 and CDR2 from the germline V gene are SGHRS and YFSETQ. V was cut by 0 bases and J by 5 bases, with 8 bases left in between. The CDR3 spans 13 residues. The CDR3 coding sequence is TGCGCCAGCAGCTTGGGGGGGGGCGAGACCCAGTACTTC. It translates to CASSLGGGETQYF.

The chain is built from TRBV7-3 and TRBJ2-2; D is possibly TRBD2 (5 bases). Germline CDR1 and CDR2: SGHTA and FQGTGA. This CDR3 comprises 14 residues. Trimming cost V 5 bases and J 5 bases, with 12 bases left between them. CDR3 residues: CASSPGLLTGELFF. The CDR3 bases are TGTGCCAGCAGCCCAGGACTGCTGACCGGGGAGCTGTTTTTT.

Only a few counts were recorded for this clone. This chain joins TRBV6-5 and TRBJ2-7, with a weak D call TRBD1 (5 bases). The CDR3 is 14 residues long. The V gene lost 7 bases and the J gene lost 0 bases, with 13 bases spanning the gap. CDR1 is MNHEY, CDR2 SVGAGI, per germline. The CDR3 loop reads CASISTESSYEQYF. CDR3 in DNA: TGTGCCAGCATCTCGACAGAGAGCTCCTACGAGCAGTACTTC.

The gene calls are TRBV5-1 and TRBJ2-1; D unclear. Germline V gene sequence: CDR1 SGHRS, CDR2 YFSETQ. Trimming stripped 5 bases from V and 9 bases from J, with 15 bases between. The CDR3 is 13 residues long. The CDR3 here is CASSLELLAEQFF. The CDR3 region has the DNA TGCGCCAGCAGTTTAGAATTGTTAGCTGAGCAGTTCTTC.

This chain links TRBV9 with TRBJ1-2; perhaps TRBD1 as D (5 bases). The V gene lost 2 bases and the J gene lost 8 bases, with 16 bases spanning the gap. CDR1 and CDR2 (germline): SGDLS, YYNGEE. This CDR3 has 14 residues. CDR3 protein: CASSVDRGEVGYTF. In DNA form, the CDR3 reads TGTGCCAGCAGCGTGGACCGGGGGGAAGTGGGCTACACCTTC.

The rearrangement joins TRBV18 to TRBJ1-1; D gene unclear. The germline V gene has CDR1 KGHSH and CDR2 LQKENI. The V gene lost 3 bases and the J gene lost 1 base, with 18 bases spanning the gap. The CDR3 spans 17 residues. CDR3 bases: TGTGCCAGCTCACCCCTGAACAGCCGTTATGGGAACACTGAAGCTTTCTTT. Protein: CASSPLNSRYGNTEAFF.

CDR3 in DNA: TGTGCCAGCAGCCAAGATGTAGCGTCAAATCAGCCCCAGCATTTT. The encoded protein is CASSQDVASNQPQHF. This rearrangement joins TRBV3-1 (or the pseudogene TRBV3-2) to TRBJ1-5; D gene unclear. The ends were cut back, 0 bases at V and 4 bases at J, with 10 bases in the middle. The germline V gene encodes CDR1 LGHDT and CDR2 YNNKEL (reference sequence). The CDR3 is 15 amino acids.

In nucleotides, the CDR3 is TGTGCCAGCAGTCTACACACTGAAGCTTTCTTT. Translation: CASSLHTEAFF. This sequence joins TRBV11-1 and TRBJ1-1; D is unclear. V was clipped by 6 bases and J by 3 bases, with 5 bases between them. The germline CDR1 and CDR2 sequences are SGHAT and FQDESV (reference sequence). CDR3 size: 11 residues. Supplemented by reference TRBV11-1 and TRBJ1-1, the full variable domain reads EAEVAQSPRYKITEKSQAVAFWCDPISGHATLYWYRQILGQGPELLVQFQDESVVDDSQLPKDRFSAERLKGVDSTLKIQPAELGDSAMYLCASSLHTEAFFGQGTRLTVV.

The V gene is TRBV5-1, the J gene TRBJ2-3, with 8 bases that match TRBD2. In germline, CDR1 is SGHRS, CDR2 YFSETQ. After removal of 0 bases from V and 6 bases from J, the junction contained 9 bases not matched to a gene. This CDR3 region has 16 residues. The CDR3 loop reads CASSLDPGGLGDTQYF. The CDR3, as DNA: TGCGCCAGCAGCTTGGACCCGGGAGGGCTGGGGGATACGCAGTATTTT.

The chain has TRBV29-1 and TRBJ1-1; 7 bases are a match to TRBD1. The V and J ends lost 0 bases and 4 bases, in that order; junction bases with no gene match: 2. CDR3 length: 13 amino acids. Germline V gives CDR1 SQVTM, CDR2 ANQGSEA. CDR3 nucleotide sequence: TGCAGCGTTGAAGAAAACAGGGGCACTGAAGCTTTCTTT. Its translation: CSVEENRGTEAFF.

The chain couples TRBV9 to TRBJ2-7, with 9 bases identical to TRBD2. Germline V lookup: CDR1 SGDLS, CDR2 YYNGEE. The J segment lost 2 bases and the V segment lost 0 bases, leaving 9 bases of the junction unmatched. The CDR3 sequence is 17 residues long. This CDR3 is CASSVGIAGEFPYEQYF. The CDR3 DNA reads TGTGCCAGCAGCGTAGGAATAGCGGGAGAGTTCCCCTACGAGCAGTACTTC.

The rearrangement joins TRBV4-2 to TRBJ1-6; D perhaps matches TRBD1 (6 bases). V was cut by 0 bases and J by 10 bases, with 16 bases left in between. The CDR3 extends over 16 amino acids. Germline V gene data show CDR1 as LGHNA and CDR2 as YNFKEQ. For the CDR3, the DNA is TGTGCCAGCAGCCAAGATGCGCGGGGGCAGGAATCACCCCTCCACTTT. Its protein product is CASSQDARGQESPLHF.

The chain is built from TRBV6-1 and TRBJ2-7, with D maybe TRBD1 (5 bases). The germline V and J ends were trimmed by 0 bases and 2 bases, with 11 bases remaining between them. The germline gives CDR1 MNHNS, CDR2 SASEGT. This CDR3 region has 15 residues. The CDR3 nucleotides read TGTGCCAGCAGTGAAGCGCAGGGCACACCCTACGAGCAGTACTTC. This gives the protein CASSEAQGTPYEQYF.

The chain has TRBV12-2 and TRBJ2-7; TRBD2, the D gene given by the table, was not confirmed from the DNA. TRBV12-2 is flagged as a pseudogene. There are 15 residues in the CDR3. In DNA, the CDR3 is TGTGCAAGTCGTCCTGGGAGTAGCGGGGGCCACGAGCAGTACTTC. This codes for CASRPGSSGGHEQYF.